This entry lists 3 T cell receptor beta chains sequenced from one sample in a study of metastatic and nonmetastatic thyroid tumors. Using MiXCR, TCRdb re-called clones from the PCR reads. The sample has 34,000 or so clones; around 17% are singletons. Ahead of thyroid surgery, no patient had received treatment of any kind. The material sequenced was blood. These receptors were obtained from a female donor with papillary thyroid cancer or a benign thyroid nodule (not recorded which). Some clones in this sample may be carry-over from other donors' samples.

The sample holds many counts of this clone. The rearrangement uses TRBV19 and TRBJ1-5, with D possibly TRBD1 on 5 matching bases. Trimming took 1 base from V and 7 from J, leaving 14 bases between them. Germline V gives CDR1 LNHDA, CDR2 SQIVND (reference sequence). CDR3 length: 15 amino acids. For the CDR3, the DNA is TGTGCCAGTAGTATAGGAACGAGGGGAACGCAGCCCCAGCATTTT. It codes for CASSIGTRGTQPQHF.

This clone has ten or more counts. As DNA, the CDR3 is TGCAGTGCTATTCGGGCCAAGGGTGGGAATGAGCAGTTCTTC. It is translated as CSAIRAKGGNEQFF. The chain carries TRBV20-1 and TRBJ2-1; D call uncertain. CDR1 and CDR2 (germline): DFQATT, SNEGSKA (reference sequence). The CDR3 is made up of 14 amino acids. V was cut by 4 bases and J by 7 bases, with 17 bases left in between.

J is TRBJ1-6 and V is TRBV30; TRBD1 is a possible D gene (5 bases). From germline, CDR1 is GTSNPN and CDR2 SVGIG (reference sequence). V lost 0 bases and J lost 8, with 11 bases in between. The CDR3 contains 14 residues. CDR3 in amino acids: CAWSVGHCHSPLHF. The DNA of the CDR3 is TGTGCCTGGAGTGTTGGACATTGTCATTCACCCCTCCACTTT.